The source of this T cell receptor (beta chain) is a study of T cells in Graves' hyperthyroidism and ophthalmopathy. The germline gives CDR1 SGDLS, CDR2 YYNGEE. The ends lost 0 bases at V and 2 bases at J; junction bases unmatched: 6. The CDR3 has 16 residues. Orbital computed tomography, thyroid ultrasound, serum thyroxine and TRAb, and clinical symptoms together informed the diagnoses. Template material for amplifying TCR beta CDR3 regions consisted of RNA transcripts. The TCR CDR3 was amplified in a first-round RT-PCR using the HTBI primer set. TCRdb passed the multiplex PCR reads through MiXCR, listing each CDR3 protein once. Of hundreds of thousands of distinct CDR3 sequences listed, around 38% are singletons. Broader study findings: Through a model of 13 V-J features, ophthalmopathy was separated from stable hyperthyroidism.

On this clonotype: The antigen remains undetermined.

This TCR was recovered from a man between 18 and 35 years old with Graves' hyperthyroidism. V is TRBV9 and J is TRBJ2-5, with TRBD2 matching 8 bases. Sequenced input: blood. CDR3: CASSVEGAGVQETQYF. In DNA form, the CDR3 reads TGTGCCAGCAGCGTAGAGGGAGCGGGGGTACAAGAGACCCAGTACTTC.